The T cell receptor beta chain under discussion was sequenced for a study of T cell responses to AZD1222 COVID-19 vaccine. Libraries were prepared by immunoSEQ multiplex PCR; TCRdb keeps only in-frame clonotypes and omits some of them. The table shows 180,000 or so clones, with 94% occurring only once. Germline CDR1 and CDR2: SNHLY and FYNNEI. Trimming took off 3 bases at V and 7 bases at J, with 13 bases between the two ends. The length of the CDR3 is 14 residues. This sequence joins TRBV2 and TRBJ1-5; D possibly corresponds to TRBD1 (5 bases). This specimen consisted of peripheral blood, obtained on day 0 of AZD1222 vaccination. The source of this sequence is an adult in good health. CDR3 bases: TGTGCCAGCAGTGACGGCAGGGTGGAACAGCCCCAGCATTTT. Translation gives CASSDGRVEQPQHF.